This is a list of T cell receptor beta chains from one sample in a study of regulatory T cells in long-lasting Graves disease. Via MiXCR, TCRdb re-called the multiplex PCR reads, giving one row per CDR3 protein. The sample carries over 650,000 distinct CDR3 sequences, approximately 29% recorded once. Material: peripheral blood mononuclear cells (PBMCs), obtained when the disease was refractory, from a patient treated with antithyroid drugs. These receptors were taken from a female donor with Graves disease. Both conserved end residues are part of each CDR3. The D gene is left open where the match is weak. Only part of the rows carry a size: once, few, many, or a class if the clone is expanded.

DNA: TGTGCCAGCAGTTTAGTCTCTCTGGCGTCTCGCTACGAGCAGTACTTC; CDR3: CASSLVSLASRYEQYF; size: -; J: TRBJ2-7; V: TRBV12-3/TRBV12-4; D: -
DNA: TGTGCCATCAGTGAGTCGAAGGGAGCGGGGTATGAAAAACTGTTTTTT; CDR3: CAISESKGAGYEKLFF; size: -; J: TRBJ1-4; V: TRBV10-3; D: -
DNA: TGTGCCTGGAGCTTGGGATCCCCAAGGCGGAGCAATCAGCCCCAGCATTTT; CDR3: CAWSLGSPRRSNQPQHF; size: -; J: TRBJ1-5; V: TRBV30; D: -
DNA: TGTGCCAGCAGCTTTGCTAGCGGGAGGGCCAAAGAGACCCAGTACTTC; CDR3: CASSFASGRAKETQYF; size: -; J: TRBJ2-5; V: TRBV7-2; D: TRBD2
DNA: TGTGCCAGCGTGGGGGAGAACACTGAAGCTTTCTTT; CDR3: CASVGENTEAFF; size: -; J: TRBJ1-1; V: TRBV6-1; D: -
DNA: TGTGCCAGCAGTGAAGGGTGGGGTATATATGGCTACACCTTC; CDR3: CASSEGWGIYGYTF; size: many; J: TRBJ1-2; V: TRBV2; D: -
DNA: TGTGCCAGCAGCCCTTTCTCGGGAAACACCATATATTTT; CDR3: CASSPFSGNTIYF; size: -; J: TRBJ1-3; V: TRBV7-9; D: -
DNA: TGTGCCAGCAGTGCCTTCGAGGACACCGGGGAGCTGTTTTTT; CDR3: CASSAFEDTGELFF; size: many; J: TRBJ2-2; V: TRBV12-3/TRBV12-4; D: -
DNA: TGTGCTAGTGGTTTGGCCGGGACAGTATATGGCTACACCTTC; CDR3: CASGLAGTVYGYTF; size: many; J: TRBJ1-2; V: TRBV12-5; D: TRBD1
DNA: TGTGCCAGTACCGGTGGACAGGTCGGCACCGGGGAGCTGTTTTTT; CDR3: CASTGGQVGTGELFF; size: -; J: TRBJ2-2; V: TRBV19; D: TRBD1
DNA: TGTGCCAGCGCAGACAGGATGGGCTATGGCTACACCTTC; CDR3: CASADRMGYGYTF; size: few; J: TRBJ1-2; V: TRBV18; D: -
DNA: TGTGCCAGCAGCTTGGACAGGGTCCACGAGCAGTACTTC; CDR3: CASSLDRVHEQYF; size: -; J: TRBJ2-7; V: TRBV5-4; D: -
DNA: TGTGCCAGCAGCTTAGGAGGGCGAGCGCCCACCGGGGAGCTGTTTTTT; CDR3: CASSLGGRAPTGELFF; size: -; J: TRBJ2-2; V: TRBV7-9; D: -
DNA: TGTGCCAGCAGTAATGGAGGGGCGCAAGAGACCCAGTACTTC; CDR3: CASSNGGAQETQYF; size: many; J: TRBJ2-5; V: TRBV28; D: -